Each of the 22 T cell receptor beta chains below was sequenced from the same sample in a study of T cell repertoires in cytomegalovirus infection. These receptors have no known antigen. TCRdb used MiXCR to reprocess the reads, holding one entry per CDR3 protein. The table includes approximately 270,000 distinct CDR3 sequences, less than 25% detected once. The specimen was cultured PBMCs, collected from culture after CMV antigen stimulation. These TCRs come from a human donor in good health (CMV status not recorded). Some clones in this sample may be carry-over from other donors' samples.

Many counts were recorded for this clonotype. The chain carries TRBV7-2 and TRBJ2-1, with D unclear. This CDR3 has 12 residues. CDR1 is SGHTA and CDR2 is FQGNSA in the germline V gene. Trimming took off 2 bases at V and 8 bases at J, with 7 bases between the two ends. CDR3 amino acids: CASSLRSDEQFF. Here the CDR3 DNA reads TGTGCCAGCAGCTTAAGGTCGGATGAGCAGTTCTTC.

V gene TRBV7-2 combines with J gene TRBJ2-5, with D maybe TRBD2 (5 bases). The CDR3 extends over 15 amino acids. Germline-derived CDR1 and CDR2 are SGHTA and FQGNSA. Deletions cut 4 bases from V and 1 base from J, with 13 bases between. The chain's CDR3 is CASSSQPSGQETQYF. CDR3 bases: TGTGCCAGCAGCTCCCAACCCAGCGGCCAAGAGACCCAGTACTTC.

The chain joins TRBV6-6 to TRBJ2-7, with TRBD2 as a possible D gene (5 bases). The V end was cut by 7 bases, the J end by 1 base, with 11 bases between. Germline assignment: CDR1 MNHNY and CDR2 SVGAGI (reference sequence). The CDR3 runs to 13 residues. CDR3 sequence: CASTPSGSYEQYF. The CDR3 nucleotides are TGTGCCAGCACTCCATCGGGGTCCTACGAGCAGTACTTC.

In its sample, this clonotype was seen a few times. The chain recombines TRBV7-9 with TRBJ1-1, with D unclear. Deletions cut 5 bases from V and 0 bases from J, with 10 bases between. CDR1 is SEHNR, CDR2 FQNEAQ, per germline (reference sequence). This CDR3 has 14 amino acids. CDR3 in amino acids: CASSPAAMNTEAFF. CDR3 nucleotide sequence: TGTGCCAGCAGCCCTGCCGCGATGAACACTGAAGCTTTCTTT.

J is TRBJ2-7 and V is TRBV7-2, with D possibly TRBD2 on 6 matching bases. V was cut by 5 bases and J by 7 bases, with 21 bases left in between. The CDR3 consists of 15 residues. Germline V gives CDR1 SGHTA, CDR2 FQGNSA. The CDR3 spells CASSPDRGGVWEQYV. In nucleotides, the CDR3 is TGTGCCAGCAGCCCTGACCGGGGCGGGGTGTGGGAGCAGTACGTC.

This clonotype was counted once. This chain uses TRBV4-1 with TRBJ2-2; D assignment may be TRBD1 or TRBD2 (6 bases each). The length of the CDR3 is 15 residues. Trimming removed 0 bases from V and 7 bases from J, with 12 bases in between. Per the germline V gene, CDR1 is MGHRA and CDR2 is YSYEKL. The CDR3 DNA is TGCGCCAGCAGCCAAGAAAGGGGGGTTGGCGGGGAGCTGTTTTTT. Translating it yields CASSQERGVGGELFF.

This clonotype was seen a few times. V is TRBV6-6 and J is TRBJ2-7; D is unclear. The CDR3 contains 14 residues. V was cut by 4 bases and J by 1 base, with 11 bases left in between. The germline V gene has CDR1 MNHNY and CDR2 SVGAGI (reference sequence). The CDR3: CASSSRDKSYEQYV. CDR3 in DNA: TGTGCCAGCAGTTCCCGAGACAAGTCCTACGAGCAGTACGTC.

This rearrangement joins TRBV20-1 to TRBJ1-4, with a weak D call TRBD1 (5 bases). V gave up 3 bases and J gave up 7 bases, with 15 bases separating them. Germline V lookup: CDR1 DFQATT, CDR2 SNEGSKA (reference sequence). The CDR3 contains 14 residues. CDR3 nucleotides: TGCAGTGCTAGTTCCGGGACTGCCTTTGAAAAACTGTTTTTT. It is translated as CSASSGTAFEKLFF.

This clonotype was detected only a few times. This chain connects TRBV20-1 to TRBJ2-5; 8 bases are a match to TRBD2. The CDR3 loop spans 14 amino acids. The V gene end was trimmed by 3 bases and the J gene end by 2 bases; junction bases not matched to a gene: 5. The germline CDR1 and CDR2 sequences are DFQATT and SNEGSKA (reference sequence). CDR3 bases: TGCAGTGCTAGTCGGGGACTAGTACAAGAGACCCAGTACTTC. Translation: CSASRGLVQETQYF.

This clonotype was observed a handful of times. The rearrangement uses TRBV12-3 or TRBV12-4 and TRBJ2-1; TRBD2 agrees at 7 bases. V shed 6 bases, J shed 5 bases, and the junction held 4 bases outside the gene matches. The CDR3 consists of 13 residues. The CDR3 sequence is CASRPSGNNEQFF. CDR3 DNA sequence: TGTGCCAGCAGGCCCAGCGGGAACAATGAGCAGTTCTTC.

The chain recombines TRBV5-6 with TRBJ2-7; 8 bases map to TRBD2. V lost 0 bases and J lost 2; bases outside the gene matches: 1. Germline loops: CDR1 SGHDT, CDR2 YYEEEE. The CDR3 has 14 residues. The CDR3 region has the DNA TGTGCCAGCAGCTTGGTCGGGAGGGCCTACGAGCAGTACTTC. Translated, it gives CASSLVGRAYEQYF.

There are a few counts of this clonotype. The V and J genes are TRBV24-1 and TRBJ2-1; maybe TRBD1 (6 bases). V was shortened by 5 bases and J by 5 bases, with 21 bases between the two germline ends. CDR1 KGHDR and CDR2 SFDVKD come from the germline V gene. This CDR3 is 17 amino acids long. In DNA form, the CDR3 reads TGTGCCACCAGTGGTTTTGAGGGGGACCCCGCTAACAATGAGCAGTTCTTC. Translating it yields CATSGFEGDPANNEQFF.

This clonotype was seen once. The chain uses TRBV24-1 and TRBJ2-7, with 10 bases identical to TRBD2. Germline loops: CDR1 KGHDR, CDR2 SFDVKD. Losses at the gene ends were 3 bases for V and 2 bases for J; bases not matched to a gene: 3. This CDR3 is built from 15 residues. Here the CDR3 reads CATSDPLAGAYEQYF. The CDR3 nucleotides read TGTGCCACCAGTGATCCTCTAGCGGGAGCCTACGAGCAGTACTTC.

The chain employs TRBV6-2 or TRBV6-3 and TRBJ2-1, with D tentatively TRBD1 (6 bases). The CDR3 extends over 15 amino acids. V was clipped by 7 bases and J by 0 bases, with 13 bases between them. CDR1 and CDR2 from the germline V gene are MNHEY and SVGEGT. CDR3 protein: CASTDTGFSYNEQFF. In nucleotides, the CDR3 is TGTGCCAGCACCGACACAGGGTTCTCCTACAATGAGCAGTTCTTC.

V and J are TRBV19 and TRBJ1-1; D not resolved. V dropped 0 bases and J dropped 5 bases, with 10 bases sitting between them. Looked up from germline, CDR1 is LNHDA and CDR2 is SQIVND (reference sequence). CDR3 length: 14 residues. CDR3: CASSIDGIGTEAFF. The CDR3 region has the DNA TGTGCCAGTAGTATAGATGGGATAGGGACTGAAGCTTTCTTT. Full variable domain (outside the CDR3, taken from reference TRBV19 and TRBJ1-1): DGGITQSPKYLFRKEGQNVTLSCEQNLNHDAMYWYRQDPGQGLRLIYYSQIVNDFQKGDIAEGYSVSREKKESFPLTVTSAQKNPTAFYLCASSIDGIGTEAFFGQGTRLTVV.

This clonotype came up a few times. The rearrangement links TRBV2 to TRBJ2-6; D perhaps matches TRBD1 (6 bases). Trimming left V 7 bases short and J 0 bases short, with 13 bases between. The V gene's germline CDR1 is SNHLY and CDR2 FYNNEI. The CDR3 length is 16 residues. The CDR3 DNA is TGTGCCAGCACTACAGGGATCTTCTCTGGGGCCAACGTCCTGACTTTC. Translation: CASTTGIFSGANVLTF.

By its share, this clonotype is medium-sized. This chain connects TRBV7-2 to TRBJ2-1; no reliable D call. Germline CDR1 and CDR2: SGHTA and FQGNSA. The CDR3 runs to 16 residues. With 3 bases removed from V and 5 bases from J, the gap between germline ends came to 17 bases. The CDR3 bases are TGTGCCAGCAGCTTCTCTCAGTCAGCTTCGCACAATGAGCAGTTCTTC. This translates into CASSFSQSASHNEQFF.

This clonotype was seen many times. V gene TRBV27 combines with J gene TRBJ1-1; D remains ambiguous. V was clipped by 0 bases and J by 6 bases, with 8 bases between them. Looked up from germline, CDR1 is MNHEY and CDR2 is SMNVEV (reference sequence). CDR3 length: 13 amino acids. The CDR3 here is CASSLSQAAEAFF. In nucleotides, the CDR3 is TGTGCCAGCAGTTTATCTCAAGCGGCTGAAGCTTTCTTT.

In this sample, this clonotype turned up once. The V call is TRBV18, the J call TRBJ1-1, with TRBD1 matching 10 bases. Looked up from germline, CDR1 is KGHSH and CDR2 is LQKENI. The ends lost 2 bases at V and 10 bases at J; junction bases unmatched: 1. The length of the CDR3 is 12 residues. DNA for the CDR3: TGTGCCAGCTCACCAGGGACAGGGGTAGCTTTCTTT. It translates to CASSPGTGVAFF.

In its sample, this clonotype was seen a few times. This chain uses TRBV4-1 with TRBJ2-1; weak D call: TRBD1 (6 bases). The germline V and J ends were trimmed by 0 bases and 6 bases, with 15 bases remaining between them. The CDR3 is made up of 16 amino acids. Germline V gene lookup returns CDR1 MGHRA and CDR2 YSYEKL. The CDR3 sequence: CASSQDPDRYSNEQFF. CDR3 in DNA: TGCGCCAGCAGCCAAGATCCCGACAGGTACAGCAATGAGCAGTTCTTC.

This clonotype was counted between two and nine times. The rearrangement joins TRBV2 to TRBJ1-5; 7 bases map to TRBD1. The CDR3 contains 17 residues. The germline CDR1 and CDR2 sequences are SNHLY and FYNNEI. V gave up 6 bases and J gave up 2 bases; unmatched junction bases: 13. CDR3 region: CASSLSRGQVGNQPQHF. The CDR3 DNA sequence: TGTGCCAGCAGCCTTAGTCGAGGACAGGTCGGCAATCAGCCCCAGCATTTT.

This clonotype came up many times. The chain recombines TRBV7-2 with TRBJ1-1; TRBD1 is a possible D gene (5 bases). Germline V gives CDR1 SGHTA, CDR2 FQGNSA. Trimming pared 5 bases from V and 6 bases from J, leaving 19 bases between. The CDR3 extends over 15 amino acids. This CDR3 is CASSPRPPRGPEAFF. For the CDR3, the DNA is TGTGCCAGCAGCCCTCGCCCCCCGAGGGGTCCTGAAGCTTTCTTT. Drawing the rest from reference TRBV7-2 and TRBJ1-1, the complete variable domain is GAGVSQSPSNKVTEKGKDVELRCDPISGHTALYWYRQSLGQGLEFLIYFQGNSAPDKSGLPSDRFSAERTGGSVSTLTIQRTQQEDSAVYLCASSPRPPRGPEAFFGQGTRLTVV.